This TCR beta chain was observed in a study of T cell changes during pregnancy in multiple sclerosis. V was clipped by 0 bases and J by 1 base; unmatched bases: 6. The CDR3 contains 16 residues. Germline lookup yields CDR1 GTSNPN and CDR2 SVGIG (reference sequence). The repertoire was sequenced with immunoSEQ multiplex PCR; TCRdb's copy has only in-frame clones and lacks some. Among under 95,000 clones, 75% to 95% were seen once, and the ten largest hold 0.4% to 0.45%. The TCR originated in a female donor with multiple sclerosis, enrolled in a pregnancy study. The chain links TRBV30 to TRBJ2-3; 8 bases are a match to TRBD2. Sequenced here: CD4+ T cells from peripheral blood mononuclear cells, sampled before pregnancy. The CDR3 reads CAWSVVTSGRTDTQYF. The CDR3 DNA sequence: TGTGCCTGGAGTGTTGTAACTAGCGGTCGCACAGATACGCAGTATTTT. Looking up the rest from reference TRBV30 and TRBJ2-3 gives the full variable domain: SQTIHQWPATLVQPVGSPLSLECTVEGTSNPNLYWYRQAAGRGLQLLFYSVGIGQISSEVPQNLSASRPQDRQFILSSKKLLLSDSGFYLCAWSVVTSGRTDTQYFGPGTRLTVL.